These 7 T cell receptor beta chains originate from one sample sequenced in a study of blood T cells in healthy people across ages. Then a second PCR, running roughly 7 to 12 cycles, was carried out with a sample-barcoded 5' primer and a J-beta primer mix. TCRdb re-analysed the 5' RACE reads in MiXCR, keeping a single row per CDR3 protein. The data show approximately 490,000 distinct CDR3 sequences, under 30% seen once. These data were also filed under a second study, of T cells of mothers and their children.

What was sequenced was blood. The source is a boy under 18 in good health.

For this clonotype: One junction end disagrees with the germline gene, perhaps due to a read error. V gene TRBV3-1 combines with J gene TRBJ2-5; maybe TRBD2 (5 bases). The CDR3 has 14 residues. Per germline, CDR1 LGHDT and CDR2 YNNKEL (reference sequence). The CDR3 nucleotides read TGTGCCAGCGGCCAAGATACTAGTGGGGAGACCCAGTACTTC. This encodes CASGQDTSGETQYF.

The chain links TRBV20-1 to TRBJ2-5; D is undetermined. The CDR3 spans 11 residues. V shed 0 bases and J shed 4 bases, with 3 bases lying between them. Germline loops: CDR1 DFQATT, CDR2 SNEGSKA (reference sequence). The CDR3 DNA is TGCAGTGCTAGAGATGGAGAGACCCAGTACTTC. Translating gives CSARDGETQYF.

The chain is built from TRBV4-3 and TRBJ2-3; TRBD1 is a possible D gene (5 bases). Trimming removed 0 bases from V and 8 bases from J, with 12 bases in between. The germline CDR1 and CDR2 sequences are LGHNA and YSLEER. The CDR3 length is 14 residues. CDR3 nucleotide sequence: TGCGCCAGCAGCCAAGAGGGCAGGGAAGTTACGCAGTATTTT. This translates into CASSQEGREVTQYF.

This chain joins TRBV4-3 and TRBJ1-1; D may be TRBD1 (6 bases). Germline-derived CDR1 and CDR2 are LGHNA and YSLEER. V was cut by 4 bases and J by 1 base, with 10 bases left in between. CDR3 length: 14 amino acids. CDR3 residues: CASSLGQKNTEAFF. The CDR3 DNA reads as TGCGCCAGCAGCCTAGGACAGAAGAACACTGAAGCTTTCTTT.

This clonotype was counted many times. The chain carries TRBV12-3 or TRBV12-4 and TRBJ1-6, with 7 bases that match TRBD1. The CDR3 has 14 amino acids. With 5 bases clipped from V and 7 bases from J, the junction kept 5 bases outside the gene matches. DNA for the CDR3: TGTGCCAGCAGTCTCGACAGGGCGAATTCACCCCTCCACTTT. Its protein is CASSLDRANSPLHF.

V and J are TRBV3-1 and TRBJ2-7; a possible D gene is TRBD2 (5 bases). The germline gives CDR1 LGHDT, CDR2 YNNKEL (reference sequence). V was clipped by 1 base and J by 5 bases, with 9 bases between them. CDR3 length equals 13 residues. The CDR3 spells CASSQVRVDEQYF. The CDR3 nucleotides read TGTGCCAGCAGCCAAGTGAGGGTCGACGAGCAGTACTTC.

The chain uses TRBV9 and TRBJ2-5, with D possibly matching TRBD2 (6 bases). CDR3 length: 14 amino acids. Trimming cost V 3 bases and J 1 base, with 10 bases left between them. The V gene's germline CDR1 is SGDLS and CDR2 YYNGEE. The DNA for the CDR3 is TGTGCCAGCAGCGCTGGAGGGACCCAAGAGACCCAGTACTTC. Residues: CASSAGGTQETQYF.